This TCR beta chain was retrieved from a study of OX40 agonist ivuxolimab in advanced cancers. Background for the entire study: Ivuxolimab was an agonistic, fully human IgG2 monoclonal antibody directed against OX40 (CD134), a costimulatory receptor. A male proportion of 82.7% and a mean age of roughly 55 years, ranging from about 23 to 90, were recorded for the dose-escalation cohort. The point of sequencing TCRbeta in the periphery was to test whether ivuxolimab changed TCR sequence diversity and drove clonal T-cell expansion. Partial responses occurred in three dose-escalation patients, of whom one had hepatocellular carcinoma and two had cutaneous melanoma. The paper covers the monotherapy dose-escalation part of the phase I ivuxolimab trial, which included N of about 50 patients. Among the 52 dose-escalation patients, roughly 20 had hepatocellular carcinoma, roughly 15 melanoma, 9 renal cell carcinoma and 9 head and neck cancer. Prior anti-PD-1, anti-PD-L1 or anti-CTLA-4 therapy was permitted, and checkpoint inhibitors had been received by around 40% of dose-escalation patients. Intravenous ivuxolimab was administered to patients every 2 weeks at six dose levels: 0.01, 0.1, 0.3, 1.5, 3 and 10 mg/kg. The research as a whole found: Clonal expansion of both CD4+ and CD8+ blood T cells was observed from baseline to week 6 at doses 0.1 to 3.0 mg/kg. Low levels of normalized T-cell clonal expansion were also shown by some nonresponding patients. Antigen specificity was not determined for the clonally expanded peripheral T cells. After ivuxolimab, expanded clones were on average more numerous among CD8+ T cells than among CD4+ T cells. Partial responders in the 0.1-3.0 mg/kg groups had among the lowest normalized peripheral clonal expansion, especially among CD8+ T cells.

This clone was counted a few times. Its antigen specificity is not known. Per-nucleotide qualities are absent, and no much larger clonotype sits a single base away. For sequencing of the TCRbeta CDR3 region, genomic DNA was extracted from the sorted cells. TCRbeta CDR3 regions were sequenced using the immunoSEQ Assay. TCRdb re-hosts the immuneACCESS table, in-frame sequences only. Its copies lack some clones; in the studies checked, an unresolved V gene accounts for under half of them, and the cause for the rest is not known. The sample table records under 100,000 clones; roughly 90% of these occur just once. Together, the top ten hold around 2.7% of the sample. CDR1 and CDR2 are drawn from the germline V gene: SGDLS, YYNGEE. The CDR3 runs 14 amino acids, cysteine and phenylalanine included. The sequence is cut down to CDR3 DNA, 42 bases in frame from base 1. V was cut back by 2 bases and J by 3 bases, leaving a gap of 11 bases between them.

The trial excluded patients who had a history of autoimmune disease or who were on systemic immunosuppression. Peripheral blood for TCR sequencing was collected from all dose cohorts at baseline, on cycle 4 day 1, and on cycle 7 day 1. Samples were obtained from an open-label, multicenter, first-in-human phase I dose-escalation trial of ivuxolimab. Adults with locally advanced or metastatic melanoma, renal cell carcinoma, hepatocellular carcinoma or head and neck squamous cell carcinoma were enrolled in the trial. Before TCR sequencing, CD4+ T cells and CD8+ T cells from peripheral blood were sorted into separate populations.

The origin of this receptor is an adult with an advanced solid tumor such as melanoma, head and neck, liver or kidney cancer. The material was CD4+ or CD8+ T cells sorted from blood, obtained in a trial of the OX40 agonist ivuxolimab. Recombination linked TRBV9 to TRBJ2-5; the D gene is perhaps TRBD1, from 6 matching bases. The CDR3 here reads CASSVTGTKETQYF. The sequenced DNA: TGTGCCAGCAGCGTGACAGGAACCAAAGAGACCCAGTACTTC.